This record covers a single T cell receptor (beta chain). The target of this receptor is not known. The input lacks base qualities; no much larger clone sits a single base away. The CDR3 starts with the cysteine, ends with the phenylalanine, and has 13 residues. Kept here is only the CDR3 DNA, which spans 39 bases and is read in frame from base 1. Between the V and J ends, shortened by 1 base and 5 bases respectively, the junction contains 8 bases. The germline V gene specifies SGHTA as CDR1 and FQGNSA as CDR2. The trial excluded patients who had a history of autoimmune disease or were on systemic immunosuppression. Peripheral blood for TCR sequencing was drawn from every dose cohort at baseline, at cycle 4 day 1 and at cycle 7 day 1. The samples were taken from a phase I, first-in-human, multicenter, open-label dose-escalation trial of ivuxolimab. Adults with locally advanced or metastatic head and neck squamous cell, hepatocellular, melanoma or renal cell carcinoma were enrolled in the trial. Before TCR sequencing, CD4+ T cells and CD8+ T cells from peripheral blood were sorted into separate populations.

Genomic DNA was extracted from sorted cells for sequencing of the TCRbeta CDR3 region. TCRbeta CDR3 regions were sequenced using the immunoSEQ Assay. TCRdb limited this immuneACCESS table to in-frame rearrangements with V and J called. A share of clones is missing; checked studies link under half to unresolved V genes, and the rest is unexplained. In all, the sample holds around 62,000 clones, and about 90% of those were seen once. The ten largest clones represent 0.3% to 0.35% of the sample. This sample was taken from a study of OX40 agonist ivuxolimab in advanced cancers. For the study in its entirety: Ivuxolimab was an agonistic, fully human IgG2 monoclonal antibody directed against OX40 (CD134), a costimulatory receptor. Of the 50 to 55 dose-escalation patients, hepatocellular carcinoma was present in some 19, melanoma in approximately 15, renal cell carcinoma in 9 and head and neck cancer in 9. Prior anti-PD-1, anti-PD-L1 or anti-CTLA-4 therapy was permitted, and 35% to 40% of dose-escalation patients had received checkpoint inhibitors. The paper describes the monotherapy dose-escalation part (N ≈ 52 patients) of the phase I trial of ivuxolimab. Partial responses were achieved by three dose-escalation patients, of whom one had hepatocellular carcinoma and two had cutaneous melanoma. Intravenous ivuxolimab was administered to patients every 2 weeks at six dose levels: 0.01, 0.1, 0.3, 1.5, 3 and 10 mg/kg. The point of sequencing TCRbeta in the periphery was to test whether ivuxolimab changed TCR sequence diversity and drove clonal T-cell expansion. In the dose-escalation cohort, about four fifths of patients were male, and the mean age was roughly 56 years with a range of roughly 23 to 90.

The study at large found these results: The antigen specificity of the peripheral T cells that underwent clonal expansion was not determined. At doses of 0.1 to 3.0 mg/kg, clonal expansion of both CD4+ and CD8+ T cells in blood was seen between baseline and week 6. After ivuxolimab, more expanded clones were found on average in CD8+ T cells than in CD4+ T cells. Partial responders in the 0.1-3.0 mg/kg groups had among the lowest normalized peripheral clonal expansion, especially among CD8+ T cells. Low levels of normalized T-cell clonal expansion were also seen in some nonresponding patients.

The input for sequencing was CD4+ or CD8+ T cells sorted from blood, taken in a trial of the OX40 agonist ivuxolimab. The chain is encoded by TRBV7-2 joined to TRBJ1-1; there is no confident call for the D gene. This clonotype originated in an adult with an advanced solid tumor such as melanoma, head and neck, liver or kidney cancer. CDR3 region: CASSLVEVTEAFF. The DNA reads TGTGCCAGCAGCTTAGTGGAGGTTACTGAAGCTTTCTTT. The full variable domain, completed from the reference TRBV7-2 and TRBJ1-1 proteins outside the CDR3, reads GAGVSQSPSNKVTEKGKDVELRCDPISGHTALYWYRQSLGQGLEFLIYFQGNSAPDKSGLPSDRFSAERTGGSVSTLTIQRTQQEDSAVYLCASSLVEVTEAFFGQGTRLTVV.